The clone carrying this T cell receptor beta chain was observed many times. Its antigen remains unidentified. This specimen comes from a study of T-cell memory formation after mild COVID-19. Study at large: Clusters were largely donor specific. The study, taken as a whole, reports: Memory sampled before infection contained some responding clones, suggesting cross-reactive memory joined.

CDR3 length: 15 residues. The germline V gene has CDR1 ENHRY and CDR2 SYGVKD. With 0 bases clipped from V and 4 bases from J, the junction kept 1 base outside the gene matches. TCRdb re-called the 5' RACE reads with MiXCR, one entry per CDR3 protein. This sample has around 310,000 distinct CDR3 sequences, with roughly an eighth found just once. Sequenced input: PBMCs or a T cell subset sorted from them (not recorded which). This receptor was identified in a man younger than 30 who had mild COVID-19 (a few samples of this study predate the infection). Cell type and time point are not known. The chain uses TRBV10-3 and TRBJ2-2, with TRBD2 identical over 8 bases. This chain's CDR3 is CAISESGTSTGELFF. CDR3 bases: TGTGCCATCAGTGAGTCCGGGACTAGCACCGGGGAGCTGTTTTTT.